This TCR beta chain appears in the sequencing data of a study of blood T cell repertoires in COVID-19. Using immunoSEQ multiplex PCR, the repertoire was profiled, and TCRdb retains in-frame clones only, with some absent. The profile shows about 190,000 clones, less than 90% of them singletons. The CDR3 totals 15 residues. Trimming stripped 1 base from V and 4 bases from J, with 13 bases between. The germline V gene encodes CDR1 SGHAT and CDR2 FQNNGV. The specimen sequenced was peripheral blood. The chain employs TRBV11-2 and TRBJ1-1; a possible D gene is TRBD1 (6 bases). The TCR comes from a man in his 70s with active or convalescent COVID-19. The CDR3 reads CASSLVFTGSTEAFF. The CDR3 region has the DNA TGTGCCAGCAGCTTAGTTTTTACAGGGAGCACTGAAGCTTTCTTT. Complete variable domain (other parts from reference TRBV11-2 and TRBJ1-1): EAGVAQSPRYKIIEKRQSVAFWCNPISGHATLYWYQQILGQGPKLLIQFQNNGVVDDSQLPKDRFSAERLKGVDSTLKIQPAKLEDSAVYLCASSLVFTGSTEAFFGQGTRLTVV.